This TCR beta chain was captured by sequencing in a study of response to subunit inactivated influenza vaccine. TCRdb re-called the RT-PCR reads with MiXCR, one entry per CDR3 protein. Among around 580,000 distinct CDR3 sequences listed, roughly 10% were seen once. Whole-study findings and limits: Each seasonal flu vaccination may recruit only limited new T cells, authors suggested.

This clonotype showed up many times. Its matching antigen is unknown. The CDR3 is 12 amino acids. Per the germline V gene, CDR1 is SGHRS and CDR2 is YFSETQ. V was shortened by 2 bases and J by 6 bases, with 9 bases between the two germline ends. This chain links TRBV5-1 with TRBJ2-7; D gene unclear. The sequence came from a man aged 45 to 65 who received an inactivated influenza vaccine. The sample in question was PBMCs from blood, obtained on the day of vaccination. The CDR3 sequence is CASSFPDGEQYF. The CDR3 DNA sequence: TGCGCCAGCAGCTTTCCCGACGGCGAGCAGTACTTC.